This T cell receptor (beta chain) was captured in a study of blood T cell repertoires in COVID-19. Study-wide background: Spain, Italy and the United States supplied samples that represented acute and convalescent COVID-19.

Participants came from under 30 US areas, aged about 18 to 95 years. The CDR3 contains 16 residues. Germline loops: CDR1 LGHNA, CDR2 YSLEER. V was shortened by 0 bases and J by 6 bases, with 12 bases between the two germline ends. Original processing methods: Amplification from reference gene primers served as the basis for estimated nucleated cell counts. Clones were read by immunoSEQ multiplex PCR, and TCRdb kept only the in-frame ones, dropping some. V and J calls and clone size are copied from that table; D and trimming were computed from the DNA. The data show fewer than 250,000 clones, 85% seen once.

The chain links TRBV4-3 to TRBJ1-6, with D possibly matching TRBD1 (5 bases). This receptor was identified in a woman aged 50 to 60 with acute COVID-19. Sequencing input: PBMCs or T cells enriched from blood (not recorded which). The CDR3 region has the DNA TGCGCCAGCAGCCAAGATACCGCAGGGTCTAATTCACCCCTCCACTTT. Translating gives CASSQDTAGSNSPLHF.